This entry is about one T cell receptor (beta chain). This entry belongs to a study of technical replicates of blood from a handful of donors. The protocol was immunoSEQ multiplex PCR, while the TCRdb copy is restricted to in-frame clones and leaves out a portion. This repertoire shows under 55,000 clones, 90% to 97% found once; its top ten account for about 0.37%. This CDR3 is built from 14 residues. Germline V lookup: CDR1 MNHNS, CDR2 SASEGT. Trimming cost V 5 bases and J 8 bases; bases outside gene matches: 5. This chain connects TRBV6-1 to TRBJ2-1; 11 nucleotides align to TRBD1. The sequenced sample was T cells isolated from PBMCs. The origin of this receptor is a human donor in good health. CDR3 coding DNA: TGTGCCAGCAGTCCCGGACAGGGGGCTTATGAGCAGTTCTTC. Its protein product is CASSPGQGAYEQFF.